Listed below are T cell receptor beta chains from one sample, sequenced in a study of blood T cell repertoires in COVID-19. Measured with immunoSEQ multiplex PCR; TCRdb has only the in-frame clones, and not every one. The sample records about 250,000 clones, 88% being singletons. The specimen sequenced was peripheral blood. The receptors here all came from a woman aged 25 to 45 with COVID-19, enrolled during active disease. Both conserved end residues are part of each CDR3. The D gene is left open where the match is weak. A row's size may be missing; if present it is once, few, many or a size class.

NA	TRBV28	TRBJ2-2	NA	CASSLFRHTTGELFF	TGTGCCAGCAGTTTATTCAGGCACACTACCGGGGAGCTGTTTTTT
TRBD2	TRBV5-1	TRBJ2-1	NA	CASSLGKGLAGGSSYNEQFF	TGCGCCAGCAGCTTGGGAAAAGGACTAGCGGGAGGGAGCTCCTACAATGAGCAGTTCTTC
NA	TRBV7-9	TRBJ1-1	NA	CASSSSSGGHAEAFF	TGTGCCAGCAGCTCCTCCTCGGGGGGGCACGCTGAAGCTTTCTTT
NA	TRBV28	TRBJ1-2	NA	CASYTDYGYTF	TGTGCCAGCTATACAGACTATGGCTACACCTTC
NA	TRBV5-1	TRBJ1-5	NA	CASSFRPTGGLSNQPQHF	TGCGCCAGCAGCTTTCGGCCCACGGGGGGGCTAAGCAATCAGCCCCAGCATTTT
NA	TRBV10-2	TRBJ2-3	NA	CASREGGTDTQYF	TGCGCCAGCAGGGAAGGAGGCACAGATACGCAGTATTTT
TRBD2	TRBV5-1	TRBJ2-2	NA	CASGTAGGNTGELFF	TGCGCCAGCGGAACTGCGGGAGGAAACACCGGGGAGCTGTTTTTT
NA	TRBV14	TRBJ2-5	NA	CASSQTTIGETQYF	TGTGCCAGCAGCCAAACGACTATCGGGGAGACCCAGTACTTC
TRBD2	TRBV5-1	TRBJ2-1	NA	CASSSGLAHNEQFF	TGCGCCAGCAGCTCGGGACTAGCGCACAATGAGCAGTTCTTC
NA	TRBV5-5	TRBJ2-7	NA	CASSPRLNRGYEQYF	TGTGCCAGCAGCCCCCGACTCAATAGGGGATACGAGCAGTACTTC
NA	TRBV7-2	TRBJ2-2	NA	CASSLRSRWAGRGTGELFF	TGTGCCAGCAGCTTGCGATCGAGGTGGGCGGGGCGAGGGACCGGGGAGCTGTTTTTT
NA	TRBV19	TRBJ1-1	NA	CASGLNGEEDTEAFF	TGTGCCAGTGGGTTGAACGGGGAGGAGGACACTGAAGCTTTCTTT
TRBD1	TRBV27	TRBJ1-1	NA	CASSNYRGNTEAFF	TGTGCCAGCAGCAACTACAGGGGGAACACTGAAGCTTTCTTT
TRBD1	TRBV6-2/TRBV6-3	TRBJ2-7	many	CASSYPGTGVAEQYF	TGTGCCAGCAGTTACCCCGGGACAGGGGTAGCGGAGCAGTACTTC
TRBD2	TRBV5-1	TRBJ2-2	NA	CASSQRLAGPTGELFF	TGCGCCAGCAGCCAACGACTAGCGGGACCCACCGGGGAGCTGTTTTTT
TRBD2	TRBV14	TRBJ2-1	NA	CASSQGLAGGPPYNEQFF	TGTGCCAGCAGCCAGGGTCTAGCGGGGGGGCCCCCCTACAATGAGCAGTTCTTC
TRBD2	TRBV4-1	TRBJ2-3	NA	CASSQGTSGRGDTQYF	TGCGCCAGCAGCCAAGGGACTAGCGGGAGAGGAGATACGCAGTATTTT
NA	TRBV4-3	TRBJ1-2	NA	CASSREAGWPYGYTF	TGCGCCAGCAGCCGCGAGGCGGGATGGCCCTATGGCTACACCTTC
TRBD1	TRBV4-3	TRBJ1-6	NA	CASSPGQGSDALHF	TGCGCCAGCAGCCCCGGACAGGGTAGTGACGCCCTCCACTTT
NA	TRBV27	TRBJ2-2	once	CASSMDRVGGYTGELFF	TGTGCCAGCAGTATGGACAGGGTCGGGGGGTACACCGGGGAGCTGTTTTTT
TRBD1	TRBV19	TRBJ1-3	NA	CASSRDRESGNTIYF	TGTGCCAGTAGCCGCGACAGGGAAAGTGGAAACACCATATATTTT
NA	TRBV5-6	TRBJ2-2	once	CASSLAPGWRTPNTGELFF	TGTGCCAGCAGCTTGGCCCCAGGGTGGAGAACCCCGAACACCGGGGAGCTGTTTTTT
TRBD1	TRBV12-3/TRBV12-4	TRBJ2-7	NA	CASSSTGVGEQYF	TGTGCCAGCAGTTCTACAGGGGTCGGCGAGCAGTACTTC
TRBD1	TRBV7-2	TRBJ2-1	NA	CASSLVDRGRNEQFF	TGTGCCAGCAGCTTAGTTGACAGGGGTCGTAATGAGCAGTTCTTC
NA	TRBV21-1	TRBJ2-2	NA	CASSKERAGDTGELFF	TGTGCCAGCAGCAAAGAAAGAGCGGGGGACACCGGGGAGCTGTTTTTT
TRBD2	TRBV3-1/TRBV3-2	TRBJ2-1	NA	CASSLSEGLAGGNTYNEQFF	TGTGCCAGCAGCCTCTCAGAAGGGCTCGCGGGGGGCAATACCTACAATGAGCAGTTCTTC
TRBD1	TRBV6-6	TRBJ1-1	once	CASSPNRGRNTEAFF	TGTGCCAGCAGTCCCAACAGGGGTCGGAACACTGAAGCTTTCTTT
TRBD2	TRBV11-3	TRBJ2-3	NA	CASSLAPGGGGTDTQYF	TGTGCCAGCAGCTTAGCCCCCGGGGGGGGAGGTACAGATACGCAGTATTTT
TRBD1	TRBV13	TRBJ1-5	NA	CASSLWDREVGSNQPQHF	TGTGCCAGCAGCTTATGGGACAGGGAGGTGGGTAGCAATCAGCCCCAGCATTTT
NA	TRBV7-2	TRBJ1-6	NA	CASSSEGSSYNSPLHF	TGTGCCAGCAGCTCTGAAGGGAGCTCCTATAATTCACCCCTCCACTTT
NA	TRBV24-1	TRBJ2-2	NA	CATGRFGELFF	TGTGCCACCGGCCGTTTCGGGGAGCTGTTTTTT
NA	TRBV2	TRBJ2-1	once	CASSVTRGTQFF	TGTGCCAGCTCCGTAACTAGAGGTACGCAGTTCTTC
NA	TRBV14	TRBJ2-5	NA	CASSLSTGFTFRPETQYF	TGTGCCAGCAGCCTATCAACAGGGTTTACGTTCCGGCCAGAGACCCAGTACTTC
NA	TRBV3-1/TRBV3-2	TRBJ2-3	once	CASSQEGRGSTDTQYF	TGTGCCAGCAGCCAAGAAGGGCGGGGCAGCACAGATACGCAGTATTTT
TRBD1	TRBV27	TRBJ2-7	NA	CASSGQGNTYEQYF	TGTGCCAGCAGTGGACAGGGCAATACCTACGAGCAGTACTTC
TRBD1	TRBV6-5	TRBJ2-7	NA	CASSYSQGAGYEQYF	TGTGCCAGCAGTTACTCACAGGGGGCTGGGTACGAGCAGTACTTC
NA	TRBV7-9	TRBJ2-2	NA	CASSYGAGGELFF	TGTGCCAGCAGCTATGGGGCAGGCGGGGAGCTGTTTTTT
TRBD2	TRBV30	TRBJ2-3	NA	CAWAGGFDTQYF	TGTGCCTGGGCGGGAGGGTTCGATACGCAGTATTTT
NA	TRBV5-1	TRBJ2-5	NA	CASSLSTGLETQYF	TGCGCCAGCAGCTTGTCGACAGGCCTTGAGACCCAGTACTTC
NA	TRBV27	TRBJ2-2	NA	CASSTATGLGELFF	TGTGCCAGCAGTACCGCGACAGGTCTCGGGGAGCTGTTTTTT
NA	TRBV7-9	TRBJ1-2	once	CASSLRTEPLFNYGYTF	TGTGCCAGCAGCTTAAGGACAGAGCCACTCTTTAACTATGGCTACACCTTC
NA	TRBV19	TRBJ2-5	NA	CATRFGQSQETQYF	TGTGCCACCCGGTTTGGACAGTCGCAAGAGACCCAGTACTTC
NA	TRBV28	TRBJ1-4	NA	CASSRYRVTNEKLFF	TGTGCCAGCAGCCGATACAGGGTAACTAATGAAAAACTGTTTTTT
NA	TRBV6-5	TRBJ2-2	NA	CASSYSGRNTGELFF	TGTGCCAGCAGTTACTCGGGCAGAAACACCGGGGAGCTGTTTTTT
NA	TRBV10-3	TRBJ2-6	NA	CAISQAPSGANVLTF	TGTGCCATCAGCCAGGCCCCCTCTGGGGCCAACGTCCTGACTTTC
NA	TRBV5-4	TRBJ2-1	NA	CASSLEQIPYNEQFF	TGTGCCAGCAGCTTGGAACAGATTCCCTACAATGAGCAGTTCTTC
TRBD1	TRBV6-2/TRBV6-3	TRBJ1-6	NA	CASSYWDRGNSPLHF	TGTGCCAGCAGTTACTGGGACAGGGGAAATTCACCCCTCCACTTT
TRBD1	TRBV27	TRBJ2-1	once	CASSSGGRNEQFF	TGTGCCAGCAGTTCAGGGGGCCGGAATGAGCAGTTCTTC
NA	TRBV11-1	TRBJ2-1	once	CASSLINEQFF	TGTGCCAGCAGCTTAATAAATGAGCAGTTCTTC
NA	TRBV4-1	TRBJ2-2	NA	CASSQDYGRELGTGELFF	TGCGCCAGCAGCCAAGATTACGGCAGGGAATTGGGTACCGGGGAGCTGTTTTTT
NA	TRBV6-1	TRBJ2-6	NA	CASSDRRAFLPGANVLTF	TGTGCCAGCAGTGACCGCAGGGCCTTCCTTCCTGGGGCCAACGTCCTGACTTTC
NA	TRBV24-1	TRBJ1-4	NA	CATSDFGLQGNEKLFF	TGTGCCACCAGTGATTTCGGGCTCCAGGGGAATGAAAAACTGTTTTTT